The rows below give T cell receptor beta chains drawn from one sample of a study of vaccination and CD4 T cells after COVID-19. Their recognized antigens are unknown. One entry per CDR3 protein, called by TCRdb with MiXCR from the PCR reads. Seen here are roughly 6,600 distinct CDR3 sequences, under 65% observed once, and the top ten hold 40% to 50%. The source material was CD4+ T cells from blood, cultured in vitro. All receptors derive from a human donor in good health. The CDR3 runs from the conserved cysteine through the conserved F or W. D genes are given only for firm matches. Only some rows state a clone size, as once, few, many or a class for expanded clones.

V: TRBV7-9
D: TRBD1
size: .
J: TRBJ1-2
DNA: TGTGCCAGCAGCACCCAGGACAGGATCTATGGCTACACCTTC
CDR3: CASSTQDRIYGYTF

V: TRBV11-2
D: .
size: few
J: TRBJ1-1
DNA: TGTGCCAGCAGCTTATCGGTCAGTCTTCAGGGGCAGGGAGCTTTCTTT
CDR3: CASSLSVSLQGQGAFF

V: TRBV19
D: TRBD1
size: few
J: TRBJ1-6
DNA: TGTGCCAGTAGCGACAGGGAGAAGAGTTCACCCCTCCACTTT
CDR3: CASSDREKSSPLHF

V: TRBV30
D: TRBD1
size: .
J: TRBJ1-1
DNA: TGTGCCTGGAAAAGGGGGCACGCTGAAGCTTTCTTT
CDR3: CAWKRGHAEAFF

V: TRBV2
D: TRBD2
size: once
J: TRBJ2-3
DNA: TGTGCCAGCAGTCAGGGACTAGCGGGAGATACGCAGTATTTT
CDR3: CASSQGLAGDTQYF

V: TRBV20-1
D: TRBD1
size: .
J: TRBJ2-7
DNA: TGCAGTGCCCCGAACAGGGGGTCTGCCTACGAGCAGTACTTC
CDR3: CSAPNRGSAYEQYF

V: TRBV2
D: .
size: .
J: TRBJ1-5
DNA: TGTGCCAGCAGTGTGGAGGGGGGCATAACTCAGCCCCAGCATTTT
CDR3: CASSVEGGITQPQHF

V: TRBV7-6
D: TRBD2
size: few
J: TRBJ2-3
DNA: TGTGCCAGCAGCTTAGGAACTAGCGGGGGGGCCTTACCAGATACGCAGTATTTT
CDR3: CASSLGTSGGALPDTQYF

V: TRBV7-2
D: TRBD1
size: .
J: TRBJ1-5
DNA: TGTGCCAGCAGCCGGGACAGGGTGGGCAATCAGCCCCAGCATTTT
CDR3: CASSRDRVGNQPQHF

V: TRBV7-2
D: TRBD2
size: .
J: TRBJ2-3
DNA: TGTGCCAGCAGCTTCAGTAGCGGGGGGACTAGCACAGATACGCAGTATTTT
CDR3: CASSFSSGGTSTDTQYF

V: TRBV28
D: TRBD1
size: .
J: TRBJ1-2
DNA: TGTGCCAGCAGTTCGGACAGGGGCGGTGGCTACACCTTC
CDR3: CASSSDRGGGYTF

V: TRBV19
D: TRBD2
size: .
J: TRBJ2-3
DNA: TGTGCCAGTAGTATAGATCGGAGCGGGGGCACAGATACGCAGTATTTT
CDR3: CASSIDRSGGTDTQYF

V: TRBV6-5
D: .
size: few
J: TRBJ1-1
DNA: TGTGCCAGCAGTTTCTCGAATTTGGCTTTCTTT
CDR3: CASSFSNLAFF

V: TRBV6-5
D: TRBD1
size: .
J: TRBJ1-2
DNA: TGTGCCAGCAGTTACCAACCAGGGGGCGGCGATGGCTACACCTTC
CDR3: CASSYQPGGGDGYTF

V: TRBV7-9
D: TRBD1
size: .
J: TRBJ1-1
DNA: TGTGCCAGCAGCGCATTTCCTTCAGGGGGCACTGAAGCTTTCTTT
CDR3: CASSAFPSGGTEAFF

V: TRBV2
D: TRBD1
size: few
J: TRBJ1-2
DNA: TGTGCCAGCAACGCAGGGGGATATAACTATGGCTACACCTTC
CDR3: CASNAGGYNYGYTF

V: TRBV30
D: TRBD2
size: .
J: TRBJ2-2
DNA: TGTGCCATTGGACTAGCGGGGGGTGAGAACACCGGGGAGCTGTTTTTT
CDR3: CAIGLAGGENTGELFF

V: TRBV20-1
D: .
size: few
J: TRBJ1-3
DNA: TGCAGTGCTAGAGATGGGACGACTTCTGGAAACACCATATATTTT
CDR3: CSARDGTTSGNTIYF

V: TRBV27
D: TRBD1
size: .
J: TRBJ2-7
DNA: TGTGCCAGCAGTCTGCGACAGGGAATAACCTACGAGCAGTACTTC
CDR3: CASSLRQGITYEQYF

V: TRBV19
D: .
size: .
J: TRBJ1-6
DNA: TGTGCCAGTAGTAAGGAGGGCGGCTCCTATAATTCACCCCTCCACTTT
CDR3: CASSKEGGSYNSPLHF

V: TRBV15
D: .
size: .
J: TRBJ1-2
DNA: TGTGCCACCAGCAGGTCCAGGGACTATGGCTACACCTTC
CDR3: CATSRSRDYGYTF

V: TRBV19
D: .
size: .
J: TRBJ2-3
DNA: TGTGCCAGTAGTGCCCAGCAACCCACAGATACGCAGTATTTT
CDR3: CASSAQQPTDTQYF

V: TRBV2
D: .
size: .
J: TRBJ1-5
DNA: TGTGCCAGCAGTGTTGACATCAGAGGCAATCAGCCCCAGCATTTT
CDR3: CASSVDIRGNQPQHF

V: TRBV9
D: .
size: .
J: TRBJ1-2
DNA: TGTGCCAGCAGCGTAGGACAGGAGAACTATGGCTACACCTTC
CDR3: CASSVGQENYGYTF

V: TRBV7-8
D: .
size: once
J: TRBJ1-4
DNA: TGTGCCACCCGCCCGGGGAGGGTAGGAGAAAAACTGTTTTTT
CDR3: CATRPGRVGEKLFF

V: TRBV7-2
D: TRBD2
size: .
J: TRBJ2-5
DNA: TGTGCCAGCAGCACCTTAAGGACTAGCGGGGAGACCCAGTACTTC
CDR3: CASSTLRTSGETQYF

V: TRBV30
D: .
size: .
J: TRBJ2-2
DNA: TGTGCCCGCGATAGAGGGGGGACCGGGGAGCTGTTTTTT
CDR3: CARDRGGTGELFF

V: TRBV20-1
D: .
size: few
J: TRBJ1-1
DNA: TGCAGTGCTAGACGGGGGGCCATGAACACTGAAGCTTTCTTT
CDR3: CSARRGAMNTEAFF

V: TRBV20-1
D: .
size: .
J: TRBJ1-1
DNA: TGCAGCGCTCATCAGCTGAACACTGAAGCTTTCTTT
CDR3: CSAHQLNTEAFF

V: TRBV20-1
D: .
size: .
J: TRBJ2-5
DNA: TGCAGTGCTAGTCCGGACGCCAAGACCCAGTACTTC
CDR3: CSASPDAKTQYF

V: TRBV28
D: TRBD1
size: .
J: TRBJ1-6
DNA: TGTGCCAGCAGTGGGACAGGGAAAGGTTCACCCCTCCACTTT
CDR3: CASSGTGKGSPLHF

V: TRBV6-4
D: TRBD1
size: .
J: TRBJ2-5
DNA: TGTGCCAGCAGTGAGCAACAGGGGGCCGAGACCCAGTACTTC
CDR3: CASSEQQGAETQYF

V: TRBV6-1
D: .
size: .
J: TRBJ2-7
DNA: TGTGCCAGCAGTCCACTCGCCAGGACCTACGAGCAGTACTTC
CDR3: CASSPLARTYEQYF

V: TRBV20-1
D: TRBD1
size: .
J: TRBJ1-5
DNA: TGCAGTGCTAGGAAGGGGACAGGGAGCGCGCAGCCCCAGCATTTT
CDR3: CSARKGTGSAQPQHF

V: TRBV4-1
D: .
size: .
J: TRBJ1-5
DNA: TGCGCCAGCAGCCAATTGGGTAGCAATCAGCCCCAGCATTTT
CDR3: CASSQLGSNQPQHF

V: TRBV28
D: TRBD2
size: .
J: TRBJ2-7
DNA: TGTGCCAGCAGTTCGATGACTAGCGGTCACGAGCAGTACTTC
CDR3: CASSSMTSGHEQYF

V: TRBV2
D: .
size: .
J: TRBJ2-3
DNA: TGTGCCAGCAGTGAACTAGGTGTCAGCGCCACAGATACGCAGTATTTT
CDR3: CASSELGVSATDTQYF

V: TRBV6-2/TRBV6-3
D: .
size: few
J: TRBJ1-2
DNA: TGTGCCAGCAGTTACGGGCAGCCGAACTATGGCTACACCTTC
CDR3: CASSYGQPNYGYTF

V: TRBV30
D: .
size: .
J: TRBJ1-1
DNA: TGTGCCTGGAGTGTACGCCGGGGCACTGAAGCTTTCTTT
CDR3: CAWSVRRGTEAFF

V: TRBV10-3
D: TRBD1
size: .
J: TRBJ1-6
DNA: TGTGCCACTCGGACAGGGTTAGGGTTGCCCTATAATTCACCCCTCCACTTT
CDR3: CATRTGLGLPYNSPLHF

V: TRBV20-1
D: .
size: .
J: TRBJ1-5
DNA: TGCAGTGCTAACCGTGGTGTTCAGCCCCAGCATTTT
CDR3: CSANRGVQPQHF

V: TRBV24-1
D: TRBD1
size: few
J: TRBJ1-2
DNA: TGTGCCACCAGTGATTTGCTTGGTGGCCCGGCGCCCGACAGGGAGGGGCCCTATGGCTACACCTTC
CDR3: CATSDLLGGPAPDREGPYGYTF

V: TRBV7-7
D: .
size: .
J: TRBJ1-1
DNA: TGTGCCAGCAGCTTAGCGCTAAGTGCACAGGACGGAATGAACACTGAAGCTTTCTTT
CDR3: CASSLALSAQDGMNTEAFF

V: TRBV6-2/TRBV6-3
D: .
size: .
J: TRBJ1-5
DNA: TGTGCCAGCAGTTATATGGGATCTGACTCCGCGAGCAATCAGCCCCAGCATTTT
CDR3: CASSYMGSDSASNQPQHF

V: TRBV12-3/TRBV12-4
D: TRBD1
size: few
J: TRBJ1-5
DNA: TGTGCCAGCAGTCAATCCCGGGACAGGGGTACCAATCAGCCCCAGCATTTT
CDR3: CASSQSRDRGTNQPQHF

V: TRBV20-1
D: .
size: .
J: TRBJ2-1
DNA: TGCAGTGCTAGAGATCCGGGTAGCGCCTACAATGAGCAGCTCTTC
CDR3: CSARDPGSAYNEQLF

V: TRBV6-1
D: .
size: .
J: TRBJ2-7
DNA: TGTGCCAGCAGTCCCCATCCGGGTGGCGAGCAGTACTTC
CDR3: CASSPHPGGEQYF

V: TRBV7-2
D: .
size: .
J: TRBJ2-5
DNA: TGTGCCAGCAGCCCGGGACTCCCAGGAGAGACCCAGTACTTC
CDR3: CASSPGLPGETQYF

V: TRBV7-9
D: TRBD2
size: few
J: TRBJ2-3
DNA: TGTGCCAGCAGCTCGACTAGCGGGAGGACAGATACGCAGTATTTT
CDR3: CASSSTSGRTDTQYF

V: TRBV20-1
D: TRBD1
size: .
J: TRBJ2-3
DNA: TGCAGTGCTAGAGATTCAGGGACAGGGCGAACCGATACGCAGTATTTT
CDR3: CSARDSGTGRTDTQYF

V: TRBV27
D: .
size: .
J: TRBJ2-7
DNA: TGTGCCAGCAGAAGATCACAGGGCCCACTCTCCTACGAGCAGTACTTC
CDR3: CASRRSQGPLSYEQYF

V: TRBV19
D: TRBD1
size: .
J: TRBJ2-7
DNA: TGTGCCAGTAGTATTTCCGGGACAGGGGGCTACGAGCAGTACTTC
CDR3: CASSISGTGGYEQYF

V: TRBV2
D: TRBD2
size: .
J: TRBJ2-1
DNA: TGTGCCAGCAGGTCTGGCGGGAGGGCCTGGGGGAATGAGCAGTTCTTC
CDR3: CASRSGGRAWGNEQFF

V: TRBV5-6
D: TRBD1
size: .
J: TRBJ2-5
DNA: TGTGCCAGCAGCTGGTCTAACCGGGACAGGGACCAAGAGACCCAGTACTTC
CDR3: CASSWSNRDRDQETQYF

V: TRBV6-5
D: .
size: few
J: TRBJ1-5
DNA: TGTGCCAGCAGTTACTCGAGTAGGTTATCCGTCAATCAGCCCCAGCATTTT
CDR3: CASSYSSRLSVNQPQHF

V: TRBV20-1
D: TRBD2
size: few
J: TRBJ2-3
DNA: TGCAGTGCTGCCGGGGGGGATTACACAGATACGCAGTATTTT
CDR3: CSAAGGDYTDTQYF

V: TRBV29-1
D: .
size: .
J: TRBJ1-2
DNA: TGCAGCGTTGCTTTGGGAGACTATGGCTACACCTTC
CDR3: CSVALGDYGYTF

V: TRBV2
D: TRBD1
size: .
J: TRBJ1-5
DNA: TGTGCCAGCAGTGATTTTGGCACTTTTGGGACAGGGTATCAGCCCCAGCATTTT
CDR3: CASSDFGTFGTGYQPQHF

V: TRBV19
D: TRBD1
size: medium-sized
J: TRBJ1-5
DNA: TGTGCCAGCGACGACAGGGATCGTCAGCCCCAGCATTTT
CDR3: CASDDRDRQPQHF